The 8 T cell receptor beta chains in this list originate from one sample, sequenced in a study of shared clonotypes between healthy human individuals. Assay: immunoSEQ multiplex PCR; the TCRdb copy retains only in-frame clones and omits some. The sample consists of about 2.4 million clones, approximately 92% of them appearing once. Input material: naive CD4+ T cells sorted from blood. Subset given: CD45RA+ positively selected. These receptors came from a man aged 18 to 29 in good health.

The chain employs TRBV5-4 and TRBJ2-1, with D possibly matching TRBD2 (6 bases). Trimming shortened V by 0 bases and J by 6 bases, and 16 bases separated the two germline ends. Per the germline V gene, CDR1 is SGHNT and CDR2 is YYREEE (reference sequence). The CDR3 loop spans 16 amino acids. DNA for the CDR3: TGTGCCAGCAGCTTGGCGGGAGTAGTGGAGAGCAATGAGCAGTTCTTC. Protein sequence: CASSLAGVVESNEQFF.

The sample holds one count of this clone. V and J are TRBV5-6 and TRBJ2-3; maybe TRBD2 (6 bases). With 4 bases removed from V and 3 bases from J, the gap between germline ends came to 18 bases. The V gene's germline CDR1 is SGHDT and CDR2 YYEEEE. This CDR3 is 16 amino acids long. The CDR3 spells CASSPDVGGKTDTQYF. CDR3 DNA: TGTGCCAGCAGCCCCGATGTGGGGGGAAAAACAGATACGCAGTATTTT.

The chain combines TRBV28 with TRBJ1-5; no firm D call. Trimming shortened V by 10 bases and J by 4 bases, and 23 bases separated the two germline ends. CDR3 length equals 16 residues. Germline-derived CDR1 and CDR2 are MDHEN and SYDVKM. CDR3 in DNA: TGTGCCACCGCCGGTACTGGCACAATAGGAAATCAGCCCCAGCATTTT. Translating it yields CATAGTGTIGNQPQHF. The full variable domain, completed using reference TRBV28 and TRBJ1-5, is DVKVTQSSRYLVKRTGEKVFLECVQDMDHENMFWYRQDPGLGLRLIYFSYDVKMKEKGDIPEGYSVSREKKERFSLILESASTNQTSMYLCATAGTGTIGNQPQHFGDGTRLSIL.

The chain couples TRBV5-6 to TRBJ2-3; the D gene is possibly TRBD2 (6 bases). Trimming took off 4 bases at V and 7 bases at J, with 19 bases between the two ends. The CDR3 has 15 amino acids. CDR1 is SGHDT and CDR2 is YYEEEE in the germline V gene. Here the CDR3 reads CASSPLAWVGNTQYF. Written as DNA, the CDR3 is TGTGCCAGCAGCCCCCTAGCGTGGGTTGGAAATACGCAGTATTTT.

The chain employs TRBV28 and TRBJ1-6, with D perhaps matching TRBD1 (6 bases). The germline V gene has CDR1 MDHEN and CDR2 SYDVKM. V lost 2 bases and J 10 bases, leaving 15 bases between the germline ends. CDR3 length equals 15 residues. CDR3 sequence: CASSLAQGFGSPLHF. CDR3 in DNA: TGTGCCAGCAGTTTAGCCCAGGGGTTTGGGTCACCCCTCCACTTT.

The CDR3: CASSPVGQPYEQYF. For the CDR3, the DNA is TGTGCCAGCTCACCAGTTGGGCAGCCCTACGAGCAGTACTTC. This chain links TRBV18 with TRBJ2-7; no clear D. This CDR3 region has 14 residues. The V and J ends lost 2 bases and 2 bases respectively, with 10 bases between them. Germline V lookup: CDR1 KGHSH, CDR2 LQKENI.

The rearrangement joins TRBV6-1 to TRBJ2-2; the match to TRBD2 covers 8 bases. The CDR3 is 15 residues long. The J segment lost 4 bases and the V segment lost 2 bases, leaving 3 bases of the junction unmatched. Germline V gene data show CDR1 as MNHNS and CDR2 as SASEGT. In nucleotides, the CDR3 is TGTGCCAGCAGTGAACTGCTAGCGGGCACCGGGGAGCTGTTTTTT. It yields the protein CASSELLAGTGELFF.

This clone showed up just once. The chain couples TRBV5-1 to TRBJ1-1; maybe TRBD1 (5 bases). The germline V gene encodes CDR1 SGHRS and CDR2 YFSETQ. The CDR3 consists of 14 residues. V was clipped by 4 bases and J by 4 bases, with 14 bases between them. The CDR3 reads CASSRGETFTEAFF. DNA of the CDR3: TGCGCCAGCAGCCGGGGGGAGACATTCACTGAAGCTTTCTTT.